The present T cell receptor (beta chain) was sequenced within a study of blood T cell repertoires in COVID-19. At the level of the study: Samples of COVID-19 (acute and convalescent) were obtained from the United States, Italy and Spain. PBMCs, B-cell-depleted T cells, or T cells were the source of the cDNA or gDNA that made up the material.

Germline V CDR1 and CDR2: MGHDK, SYGVNS. CDR3 length: 16 residues. J was trimmed by 3 bases and V by 3 bases; bases with no gene match: 5. In the original processing: Researchers report that nucleated cell counts were estimated from reference gene primer amplification. The protocol was immunoSEQ multiplex PCR, while the TCRdb copy is restricted to in-frame clones and leaves out a portion. For V, J and clone size, that table is used; D and trimming come from the DNA. Of around 150,000 clones listed, just over 85% were seen once; the top ten hold under 3.5%. This rearrangement joins TRBV25-1 to TRBJ2-3; 11 positions match TRBD2. The TCR sequence derives from a man aged 65-85 years with acute or convalescent COVID-19. The sample was peripheral blood. The CDR3 here is CASSDYLAGGTDTQYF. CDR3 nucleotide sequence: TGTGCCAGCAGTGATTACCTAGCGGGAGGAACAGATACGCAGTATTTT.